The clone carrying this T cell receptor beta chain was counted a single time. Trimming took 5 bases from V and 1 from J, leaving 5 bases between them. Per germline, CDR1 WNHNN and CDR2 SYGVQD (reference sequence). The CDR3 is 13 residues long. The sample belongs to a study of blood T cell repertoires in COVID-19. Study at large: Samples taken during acute and convalescent COVID-19 were collected in the United States, Italy and Spain. Sample material is recorded as cDNA or gDNA derived from T cells, B-cell-depleted T cells, or PBMCs.

Recovery meant two consecutive negative NP/OP PCR tests, professional clearance, or resolved symptoms. Authors' data handling: Nucleated cell counts were estimated from reference gene primer amplification. Sequencing used immunoSEQ multiplex PCR; TCRdb keeps in-frame clones, though not all of them. That table gives V, J and clone size, and the DNA gave D and trimming. The table has about 46,000 clones, 86% seen once. This rearrangement joins TRBV10-1 to TRBJ2-2; no firm D call. This TCR was recovered from a woman in her fifties or sixties who had recovered from COVID-19. The specimen was PBMCs or T cells enriched from blood (not recorded which). The CDR3 DNA reads as TGCGCCAGCAGTTTCCTGAACACCGGGGAGCTGTTTTTT. It encodes CASSFLNTGELFF.